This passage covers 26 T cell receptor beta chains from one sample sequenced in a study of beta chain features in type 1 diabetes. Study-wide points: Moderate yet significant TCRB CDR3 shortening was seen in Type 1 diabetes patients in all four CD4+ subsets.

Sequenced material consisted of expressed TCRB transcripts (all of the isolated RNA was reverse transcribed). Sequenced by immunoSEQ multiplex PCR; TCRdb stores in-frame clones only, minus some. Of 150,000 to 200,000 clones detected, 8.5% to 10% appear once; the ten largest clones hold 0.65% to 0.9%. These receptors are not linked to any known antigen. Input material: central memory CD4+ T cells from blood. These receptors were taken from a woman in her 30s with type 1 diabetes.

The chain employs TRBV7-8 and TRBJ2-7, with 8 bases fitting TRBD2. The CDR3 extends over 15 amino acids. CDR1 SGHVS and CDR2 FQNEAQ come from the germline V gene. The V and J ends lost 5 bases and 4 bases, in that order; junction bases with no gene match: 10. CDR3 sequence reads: CASSKPGLELYEQYF. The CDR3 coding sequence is TGTGCCAGCAGCAAACCGGGACTAGAGTTGTACGAGCAGTACTTC.

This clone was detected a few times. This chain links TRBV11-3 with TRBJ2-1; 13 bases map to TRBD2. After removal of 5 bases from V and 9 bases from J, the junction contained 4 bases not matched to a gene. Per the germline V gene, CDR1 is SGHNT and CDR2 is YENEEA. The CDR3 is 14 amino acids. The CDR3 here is CASSQGLAGSEQFF. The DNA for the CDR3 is TGTGCCAGCAGCCAGGGACTAGCGGGATCTGAGCAGTTCTTC.

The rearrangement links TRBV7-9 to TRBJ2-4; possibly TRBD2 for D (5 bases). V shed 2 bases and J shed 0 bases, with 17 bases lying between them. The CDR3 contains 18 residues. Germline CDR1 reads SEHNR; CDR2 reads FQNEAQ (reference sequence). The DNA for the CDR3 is TGTGCCAGCAGCTTACAATCCAACCTCGGGGAAGCCAAAAACATTCAGTACTTC. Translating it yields CASSLQSNLGEAKNIQYF.

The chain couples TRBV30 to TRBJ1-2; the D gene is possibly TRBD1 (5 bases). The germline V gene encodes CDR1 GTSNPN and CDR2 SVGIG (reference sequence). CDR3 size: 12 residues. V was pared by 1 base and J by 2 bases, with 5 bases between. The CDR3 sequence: CAWSEGNYGYTF. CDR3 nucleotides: TGTGCCTGGAGTGAGGGGAACTATGGCTACACCTTC.

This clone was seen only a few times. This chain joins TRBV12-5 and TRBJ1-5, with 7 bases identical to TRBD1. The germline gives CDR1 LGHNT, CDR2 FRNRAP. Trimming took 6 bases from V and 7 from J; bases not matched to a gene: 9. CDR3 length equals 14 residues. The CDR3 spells CASGWGGTAQPQHF. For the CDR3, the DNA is TGTGCTAGTGGATGGGGCGGGACAGCGCAGCCCCAGCATTTT. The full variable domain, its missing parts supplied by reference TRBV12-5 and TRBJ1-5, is DARVTQTPRHKVTEMGQEVTMRCQPILGHNTVFWYRQTMMQGLELLAYFRNRAPLDDSGMPKDRFSAEMPDATLATLKIQPSEPRDSAVYFCASGWGGTAQPQHFGDGTRLSIL.

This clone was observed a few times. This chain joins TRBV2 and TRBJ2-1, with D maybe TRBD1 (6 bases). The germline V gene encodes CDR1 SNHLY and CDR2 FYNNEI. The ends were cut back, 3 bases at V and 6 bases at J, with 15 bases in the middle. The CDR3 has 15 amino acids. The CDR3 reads CASSDRRQEVNEQFF. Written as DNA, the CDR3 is TGTGCCAGCAGTGATCGCCGACAGGAGGTCAATGAGCAGTTCTTC.

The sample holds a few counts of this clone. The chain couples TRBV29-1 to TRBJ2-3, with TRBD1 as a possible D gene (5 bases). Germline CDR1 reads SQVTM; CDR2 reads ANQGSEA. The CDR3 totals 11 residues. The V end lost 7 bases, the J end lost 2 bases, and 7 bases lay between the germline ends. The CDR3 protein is CSETDTDTQYF. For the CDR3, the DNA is TGCAGCGAGACAGACACAGATACGCAGTATTTT.

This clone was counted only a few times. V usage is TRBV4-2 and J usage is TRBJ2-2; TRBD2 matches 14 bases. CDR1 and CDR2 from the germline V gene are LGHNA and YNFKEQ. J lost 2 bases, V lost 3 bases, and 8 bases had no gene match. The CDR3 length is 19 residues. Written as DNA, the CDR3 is TGTGCCAGCAGCCAGGACCAGACTAGCGGGAGGGTAAACACCGGGGAGCTGTTTTTT. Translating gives CASSQDQTSGRVNTGELFF.

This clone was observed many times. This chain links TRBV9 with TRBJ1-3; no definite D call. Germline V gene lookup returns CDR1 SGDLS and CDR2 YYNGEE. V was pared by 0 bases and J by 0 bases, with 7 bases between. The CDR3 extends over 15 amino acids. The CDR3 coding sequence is TGTGCCAGCAGCGTAGAACATATCTCTGGAAACACCATATATTTT. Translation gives CASSVEHISGNTIYF.

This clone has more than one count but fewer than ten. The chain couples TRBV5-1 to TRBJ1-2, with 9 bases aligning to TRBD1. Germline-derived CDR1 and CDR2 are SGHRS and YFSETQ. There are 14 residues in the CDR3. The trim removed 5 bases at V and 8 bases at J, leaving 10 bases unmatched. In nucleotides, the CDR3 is TGCGCCAGCAGGCAGGACAGGGGAGAGGTGGGCTACACCTTC. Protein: CASRQDRGEVGYTF. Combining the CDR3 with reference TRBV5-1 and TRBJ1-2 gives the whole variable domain KAGVTQTPRYLIKTRGQQVTLSCSPISGHRSVSWYQQTPGQGLQFLFEYFSETQRNKGNFPGRFSGRQFSNSRSEMNVSTLELGDSALYLCASRQDRGEVGYTFGSGTRLTVV.

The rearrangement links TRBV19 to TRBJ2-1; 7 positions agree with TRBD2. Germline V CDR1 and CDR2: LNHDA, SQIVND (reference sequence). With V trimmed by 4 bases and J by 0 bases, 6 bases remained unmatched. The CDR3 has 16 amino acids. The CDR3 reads CASSRGLAASYNEQFF. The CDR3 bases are TGTGCCAGTAGTAGGGGTCTAGCGGCCTCCTACAATGAGCAGTTCTTC.

Here the CDR3 reads CASSKSGANNEQFF. The CDR3 coding sequence is TGCGCCAGCAGCAAAAGCGGGGCAAACAATGAGCAGTTCTTC. V and J are TRBV5-1 and TRBJ2-1, with 7 bases fitting TRBD2. CDR1 SGHRS and CDR2 YFSETQ come from the germline V gene. The junction had 6 bases not matched to a gene; V was cut back by 4 bases and J by 5 bases. The CDR3 totals 14 residues.

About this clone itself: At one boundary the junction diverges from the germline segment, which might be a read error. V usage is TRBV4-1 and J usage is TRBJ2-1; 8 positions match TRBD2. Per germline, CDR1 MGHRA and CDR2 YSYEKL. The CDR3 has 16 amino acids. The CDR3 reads CASSPHLREDNNEQFF. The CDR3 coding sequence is TGTGCCAGCAGCCCCCACTTGCGGGAGGACAACAATGAGCAGTTCTTC.

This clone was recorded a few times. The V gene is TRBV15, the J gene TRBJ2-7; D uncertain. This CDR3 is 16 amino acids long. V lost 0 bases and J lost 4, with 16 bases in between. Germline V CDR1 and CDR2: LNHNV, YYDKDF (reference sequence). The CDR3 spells CATSRDFPGSGYEQYF. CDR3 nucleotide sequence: TGTGCCACCAGCAGAGATTTCCCAGGATCTGGGTACGAGCAGTACTTC.

The DNA of the CDR3 is TGTGCCAGCAGCTTGGGTGGAAGGGGCGAGACCGGGGAGCTGTTTTTT. Amino acid sequence: CASSLGGRGETGELFF. This chain connects TRBV5-4 to TRBJ2-2; D is possibly TRBD1 (5 bases). This CDR3 contains 16 residues. The germline gives CDR1 SGHNT, CDR2 YYREEE (reference sequence). Trimming took 0 bases from V and 5 from J, leaving 14 bases between them. The variable domain in full, completed from reference TRBV5-4 and TRBJ2-2, reads ETGVTQSPTHLIKTRGQQVTLRCSSQSGHNTVSWYQQALGQGPQFIFQYYREEENGRGNFPPRFSGLQFPNYSSELNVNALELDDSALYLCASSLGGRGETGELFFGEGSRLTVL.

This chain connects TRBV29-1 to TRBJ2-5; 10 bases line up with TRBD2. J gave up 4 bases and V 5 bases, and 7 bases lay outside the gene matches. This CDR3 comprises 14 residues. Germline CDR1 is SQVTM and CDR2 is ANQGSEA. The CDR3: CSVPSGSGIETQYF. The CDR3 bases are TGCAGCGTTCCTAGCGGGAGTGGTATAGAGACCCAGTACTTC.

CDR3 DNA: TGTGCCACCAATAGCGGGAGGAACCCCTCCTACAATGAGCAGTTCTTC. This translates into CATNSGRNPSYNEQFF. The chain uses TRBV28 and TRBJ2-1; 10 nucleotides agree with TRBD2. From germline, CDR1 is MDHEN and CDR2 SYDVKM. The CDR3 consists of 16 residues. V trimming: 10 bases; J trimming: 0 bases; junction bases outside the gene matches: 9. Full variable domain (missing parts from reference TRBV28 and TRBJ2-1): DVKVTQSSRYLVKRTGEKVFLECVQDMDHENMFWYRQDPGLGLRLIYFSYDVKMKEKGDIPEGYSVSREKKERFSLILESASTNQTSMYLCATNSGRNPSYNEQFFGPGTRLTVL.

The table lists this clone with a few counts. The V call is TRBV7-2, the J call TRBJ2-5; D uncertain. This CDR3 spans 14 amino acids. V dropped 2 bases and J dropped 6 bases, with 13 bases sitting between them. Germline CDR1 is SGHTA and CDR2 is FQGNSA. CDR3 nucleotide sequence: TGTGCCAGCAGCTTATCTCGAGAATCTAAGACCCAGTACTTC. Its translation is CASSLSRESKTQYF.

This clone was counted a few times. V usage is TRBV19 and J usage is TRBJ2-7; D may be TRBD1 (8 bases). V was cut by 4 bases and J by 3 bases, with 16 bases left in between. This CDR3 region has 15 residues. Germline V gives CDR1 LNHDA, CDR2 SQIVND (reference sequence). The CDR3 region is CASSKGQGGSYEQYF. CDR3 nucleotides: TGTGCCAGTAGTAAAGGACAGGGAGGGAGCTACGAGCAGTACTTC.

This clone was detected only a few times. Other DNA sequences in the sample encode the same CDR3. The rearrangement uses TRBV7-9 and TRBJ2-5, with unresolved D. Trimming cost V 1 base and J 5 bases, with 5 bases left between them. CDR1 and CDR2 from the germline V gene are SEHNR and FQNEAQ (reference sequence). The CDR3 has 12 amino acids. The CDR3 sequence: CASSLVRETQYF. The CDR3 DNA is TGTGCCAGCAGCTTAGTTCGTGAGACCCAGTACTTC.

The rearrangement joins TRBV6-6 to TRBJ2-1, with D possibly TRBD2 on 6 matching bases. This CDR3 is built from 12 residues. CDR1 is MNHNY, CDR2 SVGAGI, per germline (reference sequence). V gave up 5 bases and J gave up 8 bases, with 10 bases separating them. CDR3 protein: CASSTSYDEQFF. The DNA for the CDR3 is TGTGCCAGCAGTACTAGCTATGATGAGCAGTTCTTC.

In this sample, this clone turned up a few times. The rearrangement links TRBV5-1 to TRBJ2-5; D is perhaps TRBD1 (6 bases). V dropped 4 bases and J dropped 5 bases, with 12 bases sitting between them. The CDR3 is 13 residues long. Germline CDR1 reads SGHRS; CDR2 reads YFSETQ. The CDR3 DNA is TGCGCCAGCAGCGAGACAGGAGCTGAGACCCAGTACTTC. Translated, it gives CASSETGAETQYF.

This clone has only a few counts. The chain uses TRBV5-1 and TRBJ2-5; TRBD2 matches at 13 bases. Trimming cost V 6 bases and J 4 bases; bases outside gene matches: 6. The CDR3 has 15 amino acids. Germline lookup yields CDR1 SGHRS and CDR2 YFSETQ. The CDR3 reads CASKAGLAGAETQYF. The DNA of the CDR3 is TGCGCCAGCAAGGCAGGACTAGCGGGAGCAGAGACCCAGTACTTC.

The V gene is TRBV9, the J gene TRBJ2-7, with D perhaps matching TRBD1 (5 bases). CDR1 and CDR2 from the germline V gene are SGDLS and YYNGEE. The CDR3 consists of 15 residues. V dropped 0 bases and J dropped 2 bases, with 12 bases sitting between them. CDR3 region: CASSVDPSRAYEQYF. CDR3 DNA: TGTGCCAGCAGCGTAGACCCCTCCAGGGCCTACGAGCAGTACTTC.

The CDR3 loop is CATSRPPTGLKTEAFF. The CDR3 nucleotides are TGTGCCACCAGCAGACCGCCTACAGGGCTCAAAACTGAAGCTTTCTTT. This rearrangement joins TRBV15 to TRBJ1-1; D is perhaps TRBD1 (6 bases). The CDR3 runs to 16 residues. The germline V and J ends were trimmed by 2 bases and 5 bases, with 18 bases remaining between them. Germline CDR1 LNHNV, CDR2 YYDKDF (reference sequence).

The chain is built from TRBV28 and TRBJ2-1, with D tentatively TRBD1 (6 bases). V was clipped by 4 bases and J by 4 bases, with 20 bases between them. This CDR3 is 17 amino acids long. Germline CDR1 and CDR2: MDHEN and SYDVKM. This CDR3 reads CASSSQGAQGNYNEQFF. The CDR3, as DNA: TGTGCCAGCAGTTCTCAAGGGGCGCAGGGGAATTACAATGAGCAGTTCTTC.